This T cell receptor (beta chain) was sequenced during a study of blood T cells in healthy people across ages. Findings and caveats of the study: The recorded TCR beta diversity per million T cells decreased in a roughly linear manner with age. With donor CMV status unknown, expanded clonotype changes were possibly confounded. It was held that the diversity estimates obtained from one million T cells were underestimates.

With a J-beta primer mix and a sample-barcoded 5' primer, a second PCR ran 7 to 11 cycles. In TCRdb, the 5' RACE reads were re-called with MiXCR into one record per CDR3 protein. The table records about 670,000 distinct CDR3 sequences, around 38% of them present only once. The CDR3 totals 14 residues. The V segment lost 4 bases and the J segment 6 bases; nucleotides outside the gene matches: 6. Germline CDR1 SNHLY, CDR2 FYNNEI. Regarding this clonotype: What it recognizes is unknown.

This receptor was identified in an elderly man in good health. Sequencing was carried out using blood. The V gene is TRBV2, the J gene TRBJ2-1; 7 bases agree with TRBD1. CDR3 loop: CASSALGGFNEQFF. The CDR3 DNA follows: TGTGCCAGCAGTGCCCTAGGGGGCTTCAATGAGCAGTTCTTC. The complete variable domain, with remaining parts taken from reference TRBV2 and TRBJ2-1, reads EPEVTQTPSHQVTQMGQEVILRCVPISNHLYFYWYRQILGQKVEFLVSFYNNEISEKSEIFDDQFSVERPDGSNFTLKIRSTKLEDSAMYFCASSALGGFNEQFFGPGTRLTVL.